The next 18 T cell receptor beta chains were all read from a single sample in a study of neurological immune-mediated disorders. TCRdb re-called the 5' RACE reads through MiXCR, storing one row per CDR3 protein. The sample lists tens of thousands of distinct CDR3 sequences; about 9% were seen once. Sequenced sample: PBMCs. All receptors come from a man aged 45 to 65 in good health.

This clonotype came up many times. The chain links TRBV5-8 to TRBJ2-7; 9 bases align to TRBD2. CDR3 length: 14 residues. The germline V gene encodes CDR1 SGHTS and CDR2 YDEGEE. The junction had 8 bases not matched to a gene; V was cut back by 4 bases and J by 6 bases. The CDR3 spells CASSRRAGGLEQYF. Written as DNA, the CDR3 is TGTGCCAGCAGCCGCCGAGCGGGAGGCCTCGAGCAGTACTTC. Full variable domain (outside the CDR3, taken from reference TRBV5-8 and TRBJ2-7): EAGVTQSPTHLIKTRGQQATLRCSPISGHTSVYWYQQALGLGLQFLLWYDEGEERNRGNFPPRFSGRQFPNYSSELNVNALELEDSALYLCASSRRAGGLEQYFGPGTRLTVT.

Many counts were recorded for this clonotype. V usage is TRBV5-1 and J usage is TRBJ2-3; D gene ambiguous. Germline CDR1 reads SGHRS; CDR2 reads YFSETQ. The CDR3 length is 14 residues. Trimming removed 2 bases at V and 2 bases at J, with 9 bases between. For the CDR3, the DNA is TGCGCCAGCAGCTTATTCGGAGACACAGATACGCAGTATTTT. Its protein product is CASSLFGDTDTQYF.

This clonotype was observed at least ten times. This chain joins TRBV20-1 and TRBJ1-5; tentative D call: TRBD1 (6 bases). Deletions cut 2 bases from V and 7 bases from J, with 18 bases between. CDR1 DFQATT and CDR2 SNEGSKA come from the germline V gene (reference sequence). The CDR3 has 15 residues. CDR3 bases: TGCAGTGCTAGATCAGGGGAGGGCAGGGAGCAGCCCCAGCATTTT. Translating gives CSARSGEGREQPQHF.

This clonotype was seen repeatedly, ten times or more. The genes are TRBV20-1 and TRBJ1-1; D not resolved. The V end lost 3 bases, the J end lost 0 bases, and 11 bases lay between the germline ends. CDR1 is DFQATT, CDR2 SNEGSKA, per germline (reference sequence). The CDR3 is made up of 14 amino acids. CDR3 amino acids: CSASRIRMNTEAFF. The CDR3 DNA sequence: TGCAGTGCTAGTAGGATCCGCATGAACACTGAAGCTTTCTTT.

This clonotype came up many times. The chain links TRBV2 to TRBJ2-7; tentatively, D is TRBD1 (5 bases). Germline CDR1 reads SNHLY; CDR2 reads FYNNEI. V was cut by 6 bases and J by 6 bases, with 9 bases left in between. This CDR3 is 11 amino acids long. The CDR3 is CASRGLVEQYF. The CDR3 DNA sequence: TGTGCCAGCAGGGGGCTCGTCGAGCAGTACTTC.

The sample holds many counts of this clonotype. This chain links TRBV5-1 with TRBJ2-5; tentative D call: TRBD2 (6 bases). Germline assignment: CDR1 SGHRS and CDR2 YFSETQ. The CDR3 length is 16 residues. Trimming left V 0 bases short and J 1 base short, with 13 bases between. The CDR3 DNA reads TGCGCCAGCAGCTTGGAGGAGGGGTTGCGCCAAGAGACCCAGTACTTC. The encoded protein is CASSLEEGLRQETQYF. Variable domain in full (rest from reference TRBV5-1 and TRBJ2-5): KAGVTQTPRYLIKTRGQQVTLSCSPISGHRSVSWYQQTPGQGLQFLFEYFSETQRNKGNFPGRFSGRQFSNSRSEMNVSTLELGDSALYLCASSLEEGLRQETQYFGPGTRLLVL.

This clonotype appeared many times. The chain recombines TRBV3-1 with TRBJ1-1; D gene uncertain. Germline V gene sequence: CDR1 LGHDT, CDR2 YNNKEL (reference sequence). CDR3 length: 13 amino acids. V lost 1 base, J lost 5 bases, and 8 bases lay in between. In DNA, the CDR3 is TGTGCCAGCAGCCAAGGGACGAGAACTGAAGCTTTCTTT. Its protein product is CASSQGTRTEAFF.

This clonotype occurred many times. The chain links TRBV4-2 to TRBJ1-2; TRBD1 aligns across 7 bases. This CDR3 region has 17 residues. CDR1 and CDR2 from the germline V gene are LGHNA and YNFKEQ. V trimming: 1 base; J trimming: 1 base; junction bases outside the gene matches: 9. Written as DNA, the CDR3 is TGTGCCAGCAGCCAAGTGTCTGGGACAGAAATTAACTATGGCTACACCTTC. This translates into CASSQVSGTEINYGYTF.

This clonotype was observed at least ten times. The chain links TRBV6-2 or TRBV6-3 to TRBJ2-3; no clear D. Trimming took 8 bases from V and 5 from J, leaving 23 bases between them. Germline V gene lookup returns CDR1 MNHEY and CDR2 SVGEGT. The length of the CDR3 is 16 residues. The CDR3 nucleotides are TGTGCCAGCGCCACGGATTTAAACTTAGACCAAGATACGCAGTATTTT. It is translated as CASATDLNLDQDTQYF.

The table lists this clonotype with many counts. The chain recombines TRBV5-5 with TRBJ1-2; tentative D call: TRBD1 (6 bases). The CDR3 is made up of 16 amino acids. Germline CDR1 is SGHKS and CDR2 is YYEKEE (reference sequence). V dropped 2 bases and J dropped 2 bases, with 16 bases sitting between them. CDR3 protein: CASSLTGTSSNYGYTF. CDR3 in DNA: TGTGCCAGCAGCTTAACAGGGACGTCATCAAACTATGGCTACACCTTC.

This clonotype was seen a few times. The V and J genes are TRBV7-9 and TRBJ1-6; D is undetermined. The CDR3 is 14 amino acids. Germline V gene sequence: CDR1 SEHNR, CDR2 FQNEAQ (reference sequence). Trimming pared 3 bases from V and 4 bases from J, leaving 7 bases between. CDR3 nucleotides: TGTGCCAGCAGCTTCAATGATTATAATTCACCCCTCCACTTT. It translates to CASSFNDYNSPLHF.

This clonotype was counted many times. V and J are TRBV7-2 and TRBJ2-2; 12 bases fit TRBD2. Trimming at V came to 6 bases and at J to 7 bases, leaving 18 bases not matched to a gene. The length of the CDR3 is 19 residues. Germline V CDR1 and CDR2: SGHTA, FQGNSA. CDR3 amino acids: CASRPPGLAGGPTIGELFF. The CDR3 bases are TGTGCCAGCAGACCCCCCGGGCTAGCGGGGGGGCCAACGATCGGGGAGCTGTTTTTT.

About this clonotype: A much larger clonotype is one base distant, so this may be a read error. This chain joins TRBV19 and TRBJ1-5; 7 bases fit TRBD1. The CDR3 is made up of 15 amino acids. The J segment lost 7 bases and the V segment lost 6 bases, leaving 12 bases of the junction unmatched. Germline values: CDR1 LNHDA, CDR2 SQIVND (reference sequence). CDR3 region: CASRTGTVGRQPQHF. CDR3 nucleotide sequence: TGTGCCAGTAGGACCGGGACAGTGGGCCGGCAGCCCCAGCATTTT.

This clonotype was counted at least ten times. This sequence joins TRBV12-3 or TRBV12-4 and TRBJ1-3; D remains unclear. CDR3 length: 13 residues. V lost 4 bases and J 4 bases, leaving 8 bases between the germline ends. The CDR3 region is CASSSQQGNTIYF. In nucleotides, the CDR3 is TGTGCCAGCAGTTCCCAACAGGGAAACACCATATATTTT.

This clonotype has at least ten counts. This chain links TRBV12-3 or TRBV12-4 with TRBJ2-1; D is uncertain. Trimming took off 1 base at V and 3 bases at J, with 7 bases between the two ends. This CDR3 has 14 residues. Written as DNA, the CDR3 is TGTGCCAGCAGTTTAGACGGAAACTACAATGAGCAGTTCTTC. It yields the protein CASSLDGNYNEQFF.

This clonotype has at least ten counts. The rearrangement joins TRBV7-2 to TRBJ2-3, with TRBD2 identical over 10 bases. J lost 1 base, V lost 1 base, and 5 bases had no gene match. CDR3 size: 17 residues. Germline values: CDR1 SGHTA, CDR2 FQGNSA. The CDR3 here is CASSLGAGGGGTDTQYF. In nucleotides, the CDR3 is TGTGCCAGCAGCTTAGGAGCGGGAGGGGGTGGCACAGATACGCAGTATTTT.

This clonotype was picked up a small number of times. V and J are TRBV28 and TRBJ1-5; D is perhaps TRBD1 (5 bases). The ends were cut back, 5 bases at V and 0 bases at J, with 8 bases in the middle. CDR1 MDHEN and CDR2 SYDVKM come from the germline V gene. The CDR3 is 14 amino acids. CDR3 nucleotide sequence: TGTGCCAGCAGTGGCGGACATAGCAATCAGCCCCAGCATTTT. Translating it yields CASSGGHSNQPQHF.

The V call is TRBV29-1, the J call TRBJ2-7, with unresolved D. Trimming took 4 bases from V and 3 from J, leaving 13 bases between them. CDR1 is SQVTM, CDR2 ANQGSEA, per germline. CDR3 length: 13 amino acids. CDR3 loop: CSVAGLAGYEQYF. CDR3 nucleotides: TGCAGCGTTGCTGGGCTGGCAGGCTACGAGCAGTACTTC.